Each of the 5 T cell receptor beta chains below was sequenced from the same sample in a study of blood T cell repertoires in COVID-19. The table came from immunoSEQ multiplex PCR; TCRdb's copy has only in-frame clones and leaves some out. The sample shows fewer than 300,000 clones, about four fifths of them seen only once. Sequencing was carried out using peripheral blood. These receptors all stem from a woman between 50 and 59 years old who had recovered from COVID-19.

The rearrangement links TRBV28 to TRBJ1-1; D remains unclear. Germline V gives CDR1 MDHEN, CDR2 SYDVKM. The germline V and J ends were trimmed by 7 bases and 0 bases, with 15 bases remaining between them. This CDR3 has 15 residues. DNA of the CDR3: TGTGCCAGCACCTTAAATTCTCCGGTGAACACTGAAGCTTTCTTT. It encodes CASTLNSPVNTEAFF.

This clone was observed a few times. The V and J genes are TRBV28 and TRBJ1-1; D is unclear. This CDR3 spans 13 amino acids. CDR1 and CDR2 (germline): MDHEN, SYDVKM. Trimming shortened V by 3 bases and J by 5 bases, and 10 bases separated the two germline ends. CDR3 sequence (DNA): TGTGCCAGCAGTTTGGGAGGAAGAACTGAAGCTTTCTTT. Translating gives CASSLGGRTEAFF.

V usage is TRBV11-1 and J usage is TRBJ2-1, with D perhaps matching TRBD2 (6 bases). The ends were cut back, 5 bases at V and 7 bases at J, with 21 bases in the middle. Germline V gene sequence: CDR1 SGHAT, CDR2 FQDESV (reference sequence). The CDR3 is 16 amino acids. CDR3 nucleotide sequence: TGTGCCAGCAGCGCCAGACTAGACCTGATCGGAAATGAGCAGTTCTTC. Translated, it gives CASSARLDLIGNEQFF.

The rearrangement uses TRBV19 and TRBJ2-2; the D gene is possibly TRBD2 (5 bases). This CDR3 is built from 15 residues. V lost 7 bases and J 1 base, leaving 13 bases between the germline ends. Germline-derived CDR1 and CDR2 are LNHDA and SQIVND (reference sequence). The CDR3 sequence: CASISYAGNTGELFF. The CDR3 region has the DNA TGTGCCAGTATCAGCTATGCGGGGAACACCGGGGAGCTGTTTTTT. Full variable domain (remainder filled in from reference TRBV19 and TRBJ2-2): DGGITQSPKYLFRKEGQNVTLSCEQNLNHDAMYWYRQDPGQGLRLIYYSQIVNDFQKGDIAEGYSVSREKKESFPLTVTSAQKNPTAFYLCASISYAGNTGELFFGEGSRLTVL.

This chain links TRBV3-1 (or the pseudogene TRBV3-2) with TRBJ2-2; 7 bases map to TRBD2. CDR1 and CDR2 (germline): LGHDT, YNNKEL (reference sequence). This CDR3 has 16 residues. Unmatched junction bases numbered 7, after V lost 4 bases and J lost 2 bases. DNA of the CDR3: TGTGCCAGCAGCCGTCTTGCGGGGGTTAACACCGGGGAGCTGTTTTTT. It specifies CASSRLAGVNTGELFF.